This T cell receptor (beta chain) is drawn from a study of blood T cell repertoires in COVID-19. Across the study: In each case, the material was cDNA or gDNA derived from T cells, B-cell-depleted T cells, or PBMCs.

Germline V lookup: CDR1 MNHEY, CDR2 SMNVEV (reference sequence). The CDR3 consists of 13 residues. The V gene lost 4 bases and the J gene lost 13 bases, with 19 bases spanning the gap. Original processing methods: Cell counts per sample came from amplifying reference gene primers. The protocol was immunoSEQ multiplex PCR, while the TCRdb copy is restricted to in-frame clones and leaves out a portion. The DNA was the basis for D and trimming; V, J and clone size are from that table. The table shows fewer than 250,000 clones, with 70% to 85% occurring only once. J is TRBJ1-1 and V is TRBV27, with D tentatively TRBD1 (5 bases). Sequencing was performed on peripheral blood. The sequence came from a woman between 50 and 59 years old with acute or convalescent COVID-19. DNA of the CDR3: TGTGCCAGCAGTTCACCTCCGGACACCCATGTTTTCTTT. Translated: CASSSPPDTHVFF.